Below are 10 T cell receptor beta chains sequenced from a single sample in a study of blood T cell repertoires in COVID-19. The protocol was immunoSEQ multiplex PCR, while the TCRdb copy is restricted to in-frame clones and leaves out a portion. The sample lists fewer than 350,000 clones; around 90% were seen once. Sequencing was performed on PBMCs or T cells enriched from blood (not recorded which). The receptors were gathered from a woman aged 40 to 49 with acute COVID-19.

The gene calls are TRBV18 and TRBJ2-1, with 7 bases lining up with TRBD1. Germline CDR1 and CDR2: KGHSH and LQKENI. Losses at the gene ends were 2 bases for V and 3 bases for J; bases not matched to a gene: 1. The CDR3 is 14 amino acids. DNA for the CDR3: TGTGCCAGCTCACCAGGGACAGTCTACAATGAGCAGTTCTTC. Its translation is CASSPGTVYNEQFF.

This clone has only one observation. The chain uses TRBV2 and TRBJ2-5; TRBD1 matches at 9 bases. The junction had 8 bases not matched to a gene; V was cut back by 7 bases and J by 5 bases. The CDR3 sequence is 14 residues long. Germline CDR1 SNHLY, CDR2 FYNNEI. CDR3 DNA sequence: TGTGCCAGCAAGTTCGTTGACAGGGGGGAGACCCAGTACTTC. This translates into CASKFVDRGETQYF.

The chain recombines TRBV19 with TRBJ2-3, with TRBD1 as a possible D gene (5 bases). This CDR3 is built from 15 residues. CDR1 is LNHDA, CDR2 SQIVND, per germline (reference sequence). Trimming shortened V by 6 bases and J by 0 bases, and 13 bases separated the two germline ends. The CDR3 spells CASRDRPTSTDTQYF. CDR3 in DNA: TGTGCCAGTAGAGACAGACCTACTAGCACAGATACGCAGTATTTT.

The genes are TRBV6-1 and TRBJ1-1, with 7 bases fitting TRBD1. Per germline, CDR1 MNHNS and CDR2 SASEGT. The V gene end was trimmed by 5 bases and the J gene end by 4 bases; junction bases not matched to a gene: 1. CDR3 length: 12 amino acids. This CDR3 is CASSRDSTEAFF. DNA for the CDR3: TGTGCCAGCAGTAGGGACAGCACTGAAGCTTTCTTT.

The rearrangement uses TRBV27 and TRBJ1-2, with 7 nucleotides matching TRBD1. The CDR3 sequence is 13 residues long. CDR1 MNHEY and CDR2 SMNVEV come from the germline V gene (reference sequence). Trimming cost V 6 bases and J 5 bases; bases outside gene matches: 6. The DNA of the CDR3 is TGTGCCAGCAGCCCGACAGGGAGGTATGGCTACACCTTC. It is translated as CASSPTGRYGYTF.

This chain joins TRBV7-3 and TRBJ2-2; possible D gene TRBD1, 6 bases. This CDR3 is built from 17 residues. Between the trimmed V and J ends, which lost 4 bases and 7 bases, there was a span of 22 bases. Germline V gives CDR1 SGHTA, CDR2 FQGTGA. The CDR3 loop reads CASSSRPGPEGVGELFF. In DNA, the CDR3 is TGTGCCAGCAGCTCCAGACCGGGACCCGAGGGGGTCGGGGAGCTGTTTTTT.

A single count supports this clone. V and J are TRBV19 and TRBJ1-3; D ambiguous. This CDR3 has 13 amino acids. Germline loops: CDR1 LNHDA, CDR2 SQIVND (reference sequence). V lost 11 bases and J 3 bases, leaving 14 bases between the germline ends. This chain's CDR3 is CASEPADGNTIYF. In DNA form, the CDR3 reads TGTGCCTCCGAACCGGCGGATGGAAACACCATATATTTT.

The genes are TRBV15 and TRBJ2-3; 10 bases are a match to TRBD2. Germline CDR1 reads LNHNV; CDR2 reads YYDKDF (reference sequence). V gave up 5 bases and J gave up 3 bases; unmatched junction bases: 14. The CDR3 has 18 amino acids. CDR3 in amino acids: CATSPRLQRGGRTDTQYF. The CDR3 bases are TGTGCCACCAGCCCACGACTGCAGCGGGGGGGCCGTACAGATACGCAGTATTTT.

V and J are TRBV29-1 and TRBJ1-2; perhaps TRBD1 as D (6 bases). With 7 bases removed from V and 0 bases from J, the gap between germline ends came to 18 bases. This CDR3 has 15 residues. Germline values: CDR1 SQVTM, CDR2 ANQGSEA. CDR3 sequence reads: CSAEGRGGPNYGYTF. The DNA for the CDR3 is TGCAGCGCCGAGGGACGGGGGGGCCCTAACTATGGCTACACCTTC. Combining the CDR3 with reference TRBV29-1 and TRBJ1-2 gives the whole variable domain SAVISQKPSRDICQRGTSLTIQCQVDSQVTMMFWYRQQPGQSLTLIATANQGSEATYESGFVIDKFPISRPNLTFSTLTVSNMSPEDSSIYLCSAEGRGGPNYGYTFGSGTRLTVV.

This clone showed up just once. The V gene is TRBV2, the J gene TRBJ2-7; TRBD2 agrees at 11 bases. Germline values: CDR1 SNHLY, CDR2 FYNNEI. Trimming cost V 8 bases and J 5 bases; bases outside gene matches: 8. The CDR3 length is 14 residues. The DNA of the CDR3 is TGTGCCAGCCTTGAGACTAGCGGGGTCGACGAGCAGTACTTC. It translates to CASLETSGVDEQYF.